The present TCR beta chain was sequenced within a study of beta chain features in type 1 diabetes. The wider study: Cells sorted and examined across all samples totaled approximately 100,000,000.

This clone has just a few counts. What it binds is unknown. The entirety of the isolated RNA underwent reverse transcription, so expressed TCRB transcripts were sequenced. Profiling relied on immunoSEQ multiplex PCR, and the TCRdb table lists in-frame clones only, not all of them. The table includes approximately 170,000 clones, approximately 9.9% detected once. The study's findings and limits: Fewer insertions but more deletions were seen at VDJ junctions in type 1 diabetes patients. A potential PCR bias toward shorter templates would be equal in patient and control samples. Patients' naive, central memory and regulatory TCRB repertoires appeared more alike than those of healthy donors.

Germline loops: CDR1 SGDLS, CDR2 YYNGEE. This CDR3 contains 14 residues. V shed 0 bases, J shed 10 bases, and the junction held 9 bases outside the gene matches. The sequenced material came from central memory CD4+ T cells from blood. The chain is built from TRBV9 and TRBJ2-5; 7 bases fit TRBD2. The receptor's source is a woman aged 18-29 years in good health. The CDR3 DNA sequence: TGTGCCAGCAGCGTAGGTGTGGAGGGAGGGAGCCAGTACTTC. Encoded protein: CASSVGVEGGSQYF.